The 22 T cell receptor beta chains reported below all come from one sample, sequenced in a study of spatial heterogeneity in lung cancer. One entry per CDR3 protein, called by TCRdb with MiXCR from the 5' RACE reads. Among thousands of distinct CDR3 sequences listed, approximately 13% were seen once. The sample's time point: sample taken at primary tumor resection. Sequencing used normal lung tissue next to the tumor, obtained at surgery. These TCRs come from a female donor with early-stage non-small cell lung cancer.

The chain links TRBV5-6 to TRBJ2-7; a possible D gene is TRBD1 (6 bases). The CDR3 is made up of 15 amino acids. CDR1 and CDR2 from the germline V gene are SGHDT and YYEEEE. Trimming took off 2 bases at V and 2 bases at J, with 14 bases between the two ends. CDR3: CASSFYDRNTYEQYF. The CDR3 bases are TGTGCCAGCAGCTTTTACGACAGGAATACCTACGAGCAGTACTTC.

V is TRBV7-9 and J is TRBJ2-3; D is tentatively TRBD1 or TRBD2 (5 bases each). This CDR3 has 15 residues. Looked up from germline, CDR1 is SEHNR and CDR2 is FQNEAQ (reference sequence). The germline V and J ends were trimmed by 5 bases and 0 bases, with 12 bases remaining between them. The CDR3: CASSRDPPSTDTQYF. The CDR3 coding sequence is TGTGCCAGCAGCCGGGACCCTCCGAGCACAGATACGCAGTATTTT.

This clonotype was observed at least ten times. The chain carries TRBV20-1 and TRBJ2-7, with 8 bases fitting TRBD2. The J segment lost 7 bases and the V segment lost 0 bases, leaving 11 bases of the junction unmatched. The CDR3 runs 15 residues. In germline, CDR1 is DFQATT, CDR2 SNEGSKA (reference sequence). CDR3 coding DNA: TGCAGTGCTAGAGATCAAGGCGGGAGGACCACAGAGCAGTACTTC. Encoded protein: CSARDQGGRTTEQYF.

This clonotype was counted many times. This chain's CDR3 is CSATQEVAKNIQYF. CDR3 nucleotide sequence: TGCAGTGCTACTCAAGAGGTAGCCAAAAACATTCAGTACTTC. This chain connects TRBV20-1 to TRBJ2-4, with D unresolved. CDR3 length: 14 residues. Germline lookup yields CDR1 DFQATT and CDR2 SNEGSKA (reference sequence). V was cut by 4 bases and J by 0 bases, with 10 bases left in between.

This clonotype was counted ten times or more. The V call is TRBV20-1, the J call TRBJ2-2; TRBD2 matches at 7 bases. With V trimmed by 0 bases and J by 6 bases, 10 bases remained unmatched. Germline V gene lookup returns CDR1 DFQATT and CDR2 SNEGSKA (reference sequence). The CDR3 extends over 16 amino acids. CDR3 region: CSARDQGRGSAGELFF. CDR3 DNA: TGCAGTGCTAGAGATCAAGGGCGCGGGAGCGCCGGGGAGCTGTTTTTT.

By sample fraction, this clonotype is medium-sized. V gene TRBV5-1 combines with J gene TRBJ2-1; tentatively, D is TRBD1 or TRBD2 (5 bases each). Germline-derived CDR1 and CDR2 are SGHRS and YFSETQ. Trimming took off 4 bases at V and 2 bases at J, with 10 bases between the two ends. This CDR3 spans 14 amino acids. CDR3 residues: CASSTRDAYNEQFF. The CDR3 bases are TGCGCCAGCAGCACGAGGGACGCCTACAATGAGCAGTTCTTC.

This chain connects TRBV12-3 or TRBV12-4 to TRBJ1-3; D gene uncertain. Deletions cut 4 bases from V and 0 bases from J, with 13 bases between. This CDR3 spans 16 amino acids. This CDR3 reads CASSSRGADSGNTIYF. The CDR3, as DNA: TGTGCCAGCAGTTCCCGGGGAGCGGACTCTGGAAACACCATATATTTT.

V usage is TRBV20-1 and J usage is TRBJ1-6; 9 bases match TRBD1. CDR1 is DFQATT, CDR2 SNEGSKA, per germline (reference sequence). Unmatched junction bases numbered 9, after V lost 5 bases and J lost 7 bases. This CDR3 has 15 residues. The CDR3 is CSAARDREANSPLHF. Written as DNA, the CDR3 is TGCAGTGCTGCCCGGGACAGGGAGGCAAATTCACCCCTCCACTTT.

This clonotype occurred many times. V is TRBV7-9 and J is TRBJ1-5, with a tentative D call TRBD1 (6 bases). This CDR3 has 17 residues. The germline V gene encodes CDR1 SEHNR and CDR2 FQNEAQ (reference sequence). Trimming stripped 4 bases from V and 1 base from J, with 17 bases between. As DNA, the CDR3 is TGTGCCAGCAGCTCCTCGATTCGGGGGGGCAGCAATCAGCCCCAGCATTTT. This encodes CASSSSIRGGSNQPQHF.

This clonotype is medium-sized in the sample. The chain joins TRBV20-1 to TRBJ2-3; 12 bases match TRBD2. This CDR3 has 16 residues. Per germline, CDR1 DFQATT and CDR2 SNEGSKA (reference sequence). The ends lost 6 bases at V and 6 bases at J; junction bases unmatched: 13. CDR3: CSAAETSGGRGDTQYF. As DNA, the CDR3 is TGCAGTGCCGCAGAGACTAGCGGGGGTCGAGGGGATACGCAGTATTTT.

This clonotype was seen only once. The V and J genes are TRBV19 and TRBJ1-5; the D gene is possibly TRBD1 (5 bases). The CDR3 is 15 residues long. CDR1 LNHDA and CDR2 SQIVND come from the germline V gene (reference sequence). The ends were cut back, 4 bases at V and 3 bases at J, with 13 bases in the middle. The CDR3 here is CASSTRDGYNQPQHF. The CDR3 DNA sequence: TGTGCCAGTAGTACTAGGGACGGATACAATCAGCCCCAGCATTTT.

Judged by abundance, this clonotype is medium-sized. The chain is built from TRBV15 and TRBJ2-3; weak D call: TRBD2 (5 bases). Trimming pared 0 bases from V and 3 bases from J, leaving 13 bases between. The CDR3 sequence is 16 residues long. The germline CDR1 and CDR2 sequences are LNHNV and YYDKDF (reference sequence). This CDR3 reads CATSRDRGIWTDTQYF. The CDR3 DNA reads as TGTGCCACCAGCAGAGATCGAGGGATTTGGACAGATACGCAGTATTTT.

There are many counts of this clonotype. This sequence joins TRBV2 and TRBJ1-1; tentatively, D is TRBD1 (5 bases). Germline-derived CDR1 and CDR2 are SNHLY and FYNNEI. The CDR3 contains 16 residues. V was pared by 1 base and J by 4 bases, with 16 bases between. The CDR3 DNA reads TGTGCCAGCAGTGAAGGGTCCGCTGCAGGGAGCACTGAAGCTTTCTTT. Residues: CASSEGSAAGSTEAFF. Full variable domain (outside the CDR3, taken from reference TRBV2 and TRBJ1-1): EPEVTQTPSHQVTQMGQEVILRCVPISNHLYFYWYRQILGQKVEFLVSFYNNEISEKSEIFDDQFSVERPDGSNFTLKIRSTKLEDSAMYFCASSEGSAAGSTEAFFGQGTRLTVV.

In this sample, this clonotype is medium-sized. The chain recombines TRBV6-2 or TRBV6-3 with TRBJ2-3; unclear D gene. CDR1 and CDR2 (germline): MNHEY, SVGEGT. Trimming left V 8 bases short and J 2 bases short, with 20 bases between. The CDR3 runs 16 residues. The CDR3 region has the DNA TGTGCCAGCCACGGCGCGACCAGTCGGGTCACAGATACGCAGTATTTT. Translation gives CASHGATSRVTDTQYF.

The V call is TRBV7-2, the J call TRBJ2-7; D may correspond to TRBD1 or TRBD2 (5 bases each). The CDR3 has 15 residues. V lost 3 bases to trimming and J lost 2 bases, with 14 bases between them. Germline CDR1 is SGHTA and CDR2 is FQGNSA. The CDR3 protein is CASSFSVGPTYEQYF. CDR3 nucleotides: TGTGCCAGCAGCTTTAGTGTGGGACCAACCTACGAGCAGTACTTC.

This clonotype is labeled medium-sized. The CDR3 nucleotides read TGTGCCACCCGGGGAGCTCCGACCTACGAGCAGTACTTC. As protein: CATRGAPTYEQYF. The chain has TRBV28 and TRBJ2-7; possible D gene TRBD2, 5 bases. The V gene lost 10 bases and the J gene lost 2 bases, with 15 bases spanning the gap. Germline V gene lookup returns CDR1 MDHEN and CDR2 SYDVKM. CDR3 length: 13 amino acids.

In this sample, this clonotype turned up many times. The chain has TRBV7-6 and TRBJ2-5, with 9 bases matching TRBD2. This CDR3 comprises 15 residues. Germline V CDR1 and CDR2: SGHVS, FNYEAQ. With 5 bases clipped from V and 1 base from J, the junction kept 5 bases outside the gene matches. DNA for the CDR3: TGTGCCAGCAGCAAATGGACTAGCGCCCAAGAGACCCAGTACTTC. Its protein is CASSKWTSAQETQYF.

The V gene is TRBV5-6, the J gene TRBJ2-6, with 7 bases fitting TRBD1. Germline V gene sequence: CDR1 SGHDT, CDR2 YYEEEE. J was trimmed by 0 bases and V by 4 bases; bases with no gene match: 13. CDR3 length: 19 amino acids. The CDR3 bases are TGTGCCAGCAGCCACAGACGGACAGGCACGATCTCTGGGGCCAACGTCCTGACTTTC. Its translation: CASSHRRTGTISGANVLTF.

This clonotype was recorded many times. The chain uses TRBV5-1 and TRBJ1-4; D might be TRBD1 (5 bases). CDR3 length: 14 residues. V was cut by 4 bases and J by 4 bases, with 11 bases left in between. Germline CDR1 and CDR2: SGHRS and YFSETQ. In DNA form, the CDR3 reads TGCGCCAGCAGCCTGGAGGGGATTAATGAAAAACTGTTTTTT. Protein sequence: CASSLEGINEKLFF.

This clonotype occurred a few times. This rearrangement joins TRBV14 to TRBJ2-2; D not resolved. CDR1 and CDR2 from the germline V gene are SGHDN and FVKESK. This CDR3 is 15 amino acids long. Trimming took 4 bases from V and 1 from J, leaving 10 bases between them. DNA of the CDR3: TGTGCCAGCAGCCGCCACGCGATGAACACCGGGGAGCTGTTTTTT. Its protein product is CASSRHAMNTGELFF. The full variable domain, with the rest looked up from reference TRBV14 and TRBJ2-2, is EAGVTQFPSHSVIEKGQTVTLRCDPISGHDNLYWYRRVMGKEIKFLLHFVKESKQDESGMPNNRFLAERTGGTYSTLKVQPAELEDSGVYFCASSRHAMNTGELFFGEGSRLTVL.

CDR3 residues: CAISDPTQVAGNTIYF. The CDR3 coding sequence is TGTGCCATCAGTGACCCCACCCAGGTGGCAGGAAACACCATATATTTT. The V call is TRBV10-3, the J call TRBJ1-3; D ambiguous. CDR1 is ENHRY and CDR2 is SYGVKD in the germline V gene. V lost 3 bases and J 4 bases, leaving 16 bases between the germline ends. This CDR3 has 16 amino acids.

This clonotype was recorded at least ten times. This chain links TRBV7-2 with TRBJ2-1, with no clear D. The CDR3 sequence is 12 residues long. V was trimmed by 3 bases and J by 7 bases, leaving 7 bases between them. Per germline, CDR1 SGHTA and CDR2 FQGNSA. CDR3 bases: TGTGCCAGCAGCTTTGGACGTAATGAGCAGTTCTTC. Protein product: CASSFGRNEQFF. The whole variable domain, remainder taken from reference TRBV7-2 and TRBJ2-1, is GAGVSQSPSNKVTEKGKDVELRCDPISGHTALYWYRQSLGQGLEFLIYFQGNSAPDKSGLPSDRFSAERTGGSVSTLTIQRTQQEDSAVYLCASSFGRNEQFFGPGTRLTVL.